This T cell receptor (beta chain) was found in a study of shared clonotypes between healthy human individuals. Per germline, CDR1 MNHEY and CDR2 SMNVEV (reference sequence). V dropped 1 base and J dropped 2; count of bases not matched to a gene: 5. This CDR3 has 15 residues. Naive-designated CD8 cells lacked CD45RO, were positively enriched for CCR7, and omitted terminally differentiated effector memory CD45RA+ cells. General study results and limits: Approximately 5.4% of naive CD4 clonotypes were common to several donors. Richness estimates generally favored naive over memory subsets.

Profiling relied on immunoSEQ multiplex PCR, and the TCRdb table lists in-frame clones only, not all of them. The sample contains about 1.9 million clones, just over 90% of which appear only once. A note on this clone: As yet, its antigen is unknown.

The clonotype comes from a man aged 18 to 29 in good health. Some clones in this sample may be carry-over from other donors' samples. The chain carries TRBV27 and TRBJ2-7; 7 bases map to TRBD1. The specimen sequenced was naive CD8+ T cells from PBMCs. The CDR3 loop reads CASSLLGQSTYEQYF. As DNA, the CDR3 is TGTGCCAGCAGTTTATTGGGACAGAGTACCTACGAGCAGTACTTC.